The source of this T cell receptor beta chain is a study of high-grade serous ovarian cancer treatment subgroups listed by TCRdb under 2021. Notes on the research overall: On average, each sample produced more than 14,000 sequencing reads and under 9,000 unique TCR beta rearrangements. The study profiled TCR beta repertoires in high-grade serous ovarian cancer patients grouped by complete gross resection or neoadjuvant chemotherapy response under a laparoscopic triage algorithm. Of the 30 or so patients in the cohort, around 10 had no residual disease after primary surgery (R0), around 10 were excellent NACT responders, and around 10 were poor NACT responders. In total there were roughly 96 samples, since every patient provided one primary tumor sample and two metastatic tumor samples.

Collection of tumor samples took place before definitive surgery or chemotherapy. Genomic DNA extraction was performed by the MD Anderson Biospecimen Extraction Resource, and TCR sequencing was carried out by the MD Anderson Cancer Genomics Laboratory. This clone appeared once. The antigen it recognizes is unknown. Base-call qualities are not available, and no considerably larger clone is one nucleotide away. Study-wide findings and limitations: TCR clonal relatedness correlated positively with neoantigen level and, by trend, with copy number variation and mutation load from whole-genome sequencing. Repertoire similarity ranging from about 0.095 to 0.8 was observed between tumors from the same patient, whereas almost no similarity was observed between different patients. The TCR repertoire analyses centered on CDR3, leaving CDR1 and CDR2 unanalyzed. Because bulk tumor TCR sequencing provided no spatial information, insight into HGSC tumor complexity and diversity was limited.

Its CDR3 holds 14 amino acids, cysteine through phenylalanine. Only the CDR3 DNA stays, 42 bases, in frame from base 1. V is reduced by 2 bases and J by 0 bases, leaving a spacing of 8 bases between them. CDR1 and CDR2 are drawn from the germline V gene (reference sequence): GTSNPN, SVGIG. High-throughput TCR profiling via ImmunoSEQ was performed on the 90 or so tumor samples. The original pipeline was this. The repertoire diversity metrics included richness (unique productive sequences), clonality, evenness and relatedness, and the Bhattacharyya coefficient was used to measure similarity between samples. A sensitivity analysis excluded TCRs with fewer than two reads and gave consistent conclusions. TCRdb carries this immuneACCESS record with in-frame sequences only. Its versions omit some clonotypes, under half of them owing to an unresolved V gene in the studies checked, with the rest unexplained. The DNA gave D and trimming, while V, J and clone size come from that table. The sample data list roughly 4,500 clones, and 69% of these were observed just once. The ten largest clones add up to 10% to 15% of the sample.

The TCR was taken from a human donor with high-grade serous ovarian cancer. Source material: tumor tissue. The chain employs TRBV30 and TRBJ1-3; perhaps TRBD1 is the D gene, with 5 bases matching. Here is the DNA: TGTGCCTGGAGTTCAGGGCTCTCTGGAAACACCATATATTTT. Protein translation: CAWSSGLSGNTIYF.